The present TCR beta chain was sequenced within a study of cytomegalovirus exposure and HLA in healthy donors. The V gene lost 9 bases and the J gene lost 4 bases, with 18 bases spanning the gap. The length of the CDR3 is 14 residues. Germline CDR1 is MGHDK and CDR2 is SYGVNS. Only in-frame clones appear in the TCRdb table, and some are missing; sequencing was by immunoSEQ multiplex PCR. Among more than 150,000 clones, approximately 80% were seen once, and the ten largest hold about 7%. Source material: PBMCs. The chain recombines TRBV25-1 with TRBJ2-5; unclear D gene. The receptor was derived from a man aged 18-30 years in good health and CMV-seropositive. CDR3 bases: TGTGCCAGTACCCCCCGAGTAAATGGAGAGACCCAGTACTTC. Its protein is CASTPRVNGETQYF.